This T cell receptor (beta chain) emerged from a study of blood T cell repertoires in COVID-19. Study at large: The origin of the acute and convalescent COVID-19 samples was the United States, Italy and Spain. Nucleic acid was either cDNA or gDNA, and it came from T cells, B-cell-depleted T cells, or PBMCs.

How the authors handled the data: Amplified reference gene primers provided the basis for estimating nucleated cell counts. The assay was immunoSEQ multiplex PCR, and TCRdb's table has in-frame clones only and misses some. V and J calls and clone size are given by that table; D and trimming were obtained from the DNA. Altogether 150,000 to 200,000 clones are present, roughly 80% being singletons, with the ten largest covering roughly 6.4%. CDR1 and CDR2 from the germline V gene are PRHDT and FYEKMQ (reference sequence). This CDR3 is built from 19 residues. The V and J ends lost 4 bases and 2 bases respectively, with 24 bases between them.

V gene TRBV13 combines with J gene TRBJ2-1; possible D gene TRBD2, 6 bases. The source of this sequence is a man in his 60s with acute or convalescent COVID-19. Sequencing used peripheral blood. The CDR3 DNA reads as TGTGCCAGCAGCTCCCGGGGGACGGGGCGGGTGGGCGCCTACAATGAGCAGTTCTTC. This gives the protein CASSSRGTGRVGAYNEQFF. The full variable domain, its missing parts supplied by reference TRBV13 and TRBJ2-1, is AAGVIQSPRHLIKEKRETATLKCYPIPRHDTVYWYQQGPGQDPQFLISFYEKMQSDKGSIPDRFSAQQFSDYHSELNMSSLELGDSALYFCASSSRGTGRVGAYNEQFFGPGTRLTVL.